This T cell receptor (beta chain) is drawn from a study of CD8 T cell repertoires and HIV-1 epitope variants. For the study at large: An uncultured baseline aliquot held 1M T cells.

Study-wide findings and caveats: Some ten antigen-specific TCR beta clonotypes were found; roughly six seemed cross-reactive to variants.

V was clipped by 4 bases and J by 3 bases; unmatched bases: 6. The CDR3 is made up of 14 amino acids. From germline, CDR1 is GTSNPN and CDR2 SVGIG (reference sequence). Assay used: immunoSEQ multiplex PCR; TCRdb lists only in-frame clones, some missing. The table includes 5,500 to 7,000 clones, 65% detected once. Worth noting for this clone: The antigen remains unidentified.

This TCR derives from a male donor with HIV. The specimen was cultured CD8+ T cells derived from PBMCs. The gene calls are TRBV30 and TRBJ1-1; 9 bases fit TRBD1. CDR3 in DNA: TGTGCCTGGATCCCGACAGGGGGGGACACTGAAGCTTTCTTT. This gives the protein CAWIPTGGDTEAFF.